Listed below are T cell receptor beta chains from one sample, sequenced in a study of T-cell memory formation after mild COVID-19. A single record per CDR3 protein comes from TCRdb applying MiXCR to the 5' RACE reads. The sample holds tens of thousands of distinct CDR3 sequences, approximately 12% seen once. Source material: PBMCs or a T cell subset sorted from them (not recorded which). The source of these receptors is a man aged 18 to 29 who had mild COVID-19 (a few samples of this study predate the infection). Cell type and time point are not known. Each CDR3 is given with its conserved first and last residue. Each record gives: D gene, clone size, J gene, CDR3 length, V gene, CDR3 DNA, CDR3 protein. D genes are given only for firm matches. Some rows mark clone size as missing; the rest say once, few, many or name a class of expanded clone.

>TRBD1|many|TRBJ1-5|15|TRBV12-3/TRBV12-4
TGTGCCAGCAGCGAGACAGGGAAGGCTTTTCAGCCCCAGCATTTT
CASSETGKAFQPQHF
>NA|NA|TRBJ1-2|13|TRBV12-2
TGTGCAAGTCGCAGGGACATATACTTCGGCTACACCTTC
CASRRDIYFGYTF
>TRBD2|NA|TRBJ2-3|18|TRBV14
TGTGCCAGCAGCTTGGTAGCGGGGGCCCCGCGCAGCACAGATACGCAGTATTTT
CASSLVAGAPRSTDTQYF
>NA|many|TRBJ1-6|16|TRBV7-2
TGTGCCAGCCGCATGGCCGGGACAACCTATAATTCACCCCTCCACTTT
CASRMAGTTYNSPLHF
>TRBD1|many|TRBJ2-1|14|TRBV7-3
TGTGCCAGCAGCCTCGGACAGGGGGGCAATGAGCAGTTCTTC
CASSLGQGGNEQFF
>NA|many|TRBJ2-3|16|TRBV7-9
TGTGCCAGCAGCTTAACGCGGCGGCAGAGCACAGATACGCAGTATTTT
CASSLTRRQSTDTQYF
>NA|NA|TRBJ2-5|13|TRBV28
TGTGCCAGCAGTTCCGGGGTCTATGAGACCCAGTACTTC
CASSSGVYETQYF
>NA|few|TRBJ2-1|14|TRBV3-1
TGTGCCAGCAGCCAACCGGGATTCGGGGGCGAGCAGTTCTTC
CASSQPGFGGEQFF
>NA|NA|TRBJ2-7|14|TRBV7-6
TGTGCCAGCAGCAGGCGGGGCGGAGGGGACGAGCAGTACTTC
CASSRRGGGDEQYF
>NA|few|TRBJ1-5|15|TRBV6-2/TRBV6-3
TGTGCCAGCAGATTCACAGGTACGAGCAATCAGCCCCAGCATTTT
CASRFTGTSNQPQHF